Following are 10 T cell receptor beta chains from one sample sequenced in a study of human T cells and chemical hapten exposure. The study extracted total RNA from unfractionated whole blood. One entry per CDR3 protein, called by TCRdb with MiXCR from the 5' RACE reads. The data show under 150,000 distinct CDR3 sequences, with roughly a fifth seen just once and around 2.7% held by the top ten. The receptor set was obtained from a human donor in good health.

The rearrangement joins TRBV5-1 to TRBJ1-3; the D gene is possibly TRBD1 (5 bases). This CDR3 is built from 14 residues. Between the trimmed V and J ends, which lost 5 bases and 1 base, there was a span of 10 bases. Germline CDR1 and CDR2: SGHRS and YFSETQ. CDR3 DNA: TGCGCCAGCAGACAGGCTAATTCTGGAAACACCATATATTTT. Its protein product is CASRQANSGNTIYF.

The chain is built from TRBV12-3 or TRBV12-4 and TRBJ1-4; 8 bases are a match to TRBD1. Trimming took 4 bases from V and 7 from J; bases not matched to a gene: 8. The CDR3 length is 15 residues. CDR3 nucleotides: TGTGCCAGCAGTTCCCAGGGGGCGCGGACTGAAAAACTGTTTTTT. This codes for CASSSQGARTEKLFF.

This clonotype has only a few counts. The chain uses TRBV29-1 and TRBJ2-5; tentatively, D is TRBD1 or TRBD2 (5 bases each). V was cut by 0 bases and J by 3 bases, with 20 bases left in between. This CDR3 spans 17 amino acids. Per the germline V gene, CDR1 is SQVTM and CDR2 is ANQGSEA. CDR3 region: CSVEDPFGAGRKETQYF. In nucleotides, the CDR3 is TGCAGCGTTGAAGATCCGTTCGGGGCAGGTAGAAAAGAGACCCAGTACTTC. Variable domain in full (rest from reference TRBV29-1 and TRBJ2-5): SAVISQKPSRDICQRGTSLTIQCQVDSQVTMMFWYRQQPGQSLTLIATANQGSEATYESGFVIDKFPISRPNLTFSTLTVSNMSPEDSSIYLCSVEDPFGAGRKETQYFGPGTRLLVL.

The genes are TRBV28 and TRBJ2-5; D might be TRBD2 (5 bases). The CDR3 covers 13 residues. Trimming stripped 6 bases from V and 7 bases from J, with 15 bases between. CDR1 and CDR2 (germline): MDHEN, SYDVKM. CDR3 bases: TGTGCCAGCAGAACTTCAGGACGGGGGACCCAGTACTTC. Translating it yields CASRTSGRGTQYF.

This clonotype was seen a handful of times. The chain joins TRBV25-1 to TRBJ2-7; possibly TRBD1 for D (6 bases). Deletions cut 0 bases from V and 6 bases from J, with 15 bases between. CDR1 is MGHDK, CDR2 SYGVNS, per germline. CDR3 size: 15 residues. CDR3 region: CASSEYMTGPGEQYF. The CDR3 DNA sequence: TGTGCCAGCAGTGAATATATGACAGGCCCAGGCGAGCAGTACTTC.

V and J are TRBV18 and TRBJ2-7; D is tentatively TRBD1 or TRBD2 (5 bases each). Germline values: CDR1 KGHSH, CDR2 LQKENI. The V and J ends lost 3 bases and 5 bases respectively, with 11 bases between them. The CDR3 contains 13 residues. The CDR3, as DNA: TGTGCCAGCTCACCGTCAAGGGACGACGAGCAGTACTTC. It encodes CASSPSRDDEQYF.

The V gene is TRBV4-1, the J gene TRBJ2-6; D is undetermined. The CDR3 consists of 16 residues. Looked up from germline, CDR1 is MGHRA and CDR2 is YSYEKL. Trimming removed 1 base from V and 1 base from J, with 8 bases in between. DNA of the CDR3: TGCGCCAGCAGCCAAGTTAGACCTTCTGGGGCCAACGTCCTGACTTTC. It translates to CASSQVRPSGANVLTF.

This chain links TRBV6-6 with TRBJ1-1; D remains unclear. V shed 4 bases and J shed 3 bases, with 9 bases lying between them. The V gene's germline CDR1 is MNHNY and CDR2 SVGAGI (reference sequence). The CDR3 sequence is 13 residues long. CDR3 nucleotides: TGTGCCAGCAGTTTCAACCGGGACACTGAAGCTTTCTTT. Amino acid sequence: CASSFNRDTEAFF.

V gene TRBV3-1 combines with J gene TRBJ1-1; perhaps TRBD1 as D (6 bases). Germline values: CDR1 LGHDT, CDR2 YNNKEL (reference sequence). The V gene lost 1 base and the J gene lost 0 bases, with 18 bases spanning the gap. CDR3 size: 18 residues. Here the CDR3 DNA reads TGTGCCAGCAGCCAAGGGTTTGGGGGGGCCGGAATGAACACTGAAGCTTTCTTT. It specifies CASSQGFGGAGMNTEAFF.

The CDR3 region is CARGAGGSEFDEQFF. Written as DNA, the CDR3 is TGTGCCAGGGGAGCGGGAGGTAGTGAGTTTGATGAGCAGTTCTTC. J is TRBJ2-1 and V is TRBV11-2; 9 nucleotides agree with TRBD2. This CDR3 has 15 residues. After removal of 9 bases from V and 8 bases from J, the junction contained 14 bases not matched to a gene. Germline V gives CDR1 SGHAT, CDR2 FQNNGV.